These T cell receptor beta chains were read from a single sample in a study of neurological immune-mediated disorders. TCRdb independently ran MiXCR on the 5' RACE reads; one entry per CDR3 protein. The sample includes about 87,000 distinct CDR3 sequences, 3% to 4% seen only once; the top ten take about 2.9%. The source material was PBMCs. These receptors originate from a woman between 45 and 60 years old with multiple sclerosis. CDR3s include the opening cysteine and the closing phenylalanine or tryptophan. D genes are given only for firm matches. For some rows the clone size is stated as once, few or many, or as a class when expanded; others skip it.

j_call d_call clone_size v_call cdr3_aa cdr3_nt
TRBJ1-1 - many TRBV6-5 CASSYLGALPEAFF TGTGCCAGCAGTTACTTGGGGGCGCTTCCTGAAGCTTTCTTT
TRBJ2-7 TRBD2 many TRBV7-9 CASSRTSGEEQYF TGTGCCAGCAGCCGGACTAGCGGGGAGGAGCAGTACTTC
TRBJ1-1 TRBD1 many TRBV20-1 CSARGPGQGATEAFF TGCAGTGCTAGAGGTCCCGGACAGGGGGCGACTGAAGCTTTCTTT
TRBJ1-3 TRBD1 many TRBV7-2 CASSLAPGQGAPRF TGTGCCAGCAGCTTAGCGCCGGGACAGGGGGCGCCAAGGTTT
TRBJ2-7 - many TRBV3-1 CASSQASGEQYF TGTGCCAGCAGCCAAGCCTCGGGCGAGCAGTACTTC
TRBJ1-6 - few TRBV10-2 CASKQLSSYNSPLHF TGCGCCAGCAAGCAATTGAGCTCCTATAATTCACCCCTCCACTTT
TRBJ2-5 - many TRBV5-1 CASSFNSHQETQYF TGCGCCAGCAGCTTTAATAGCCACCAAGAGACCCAGTACTTC
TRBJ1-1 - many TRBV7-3 CASSLAANTEAFF TGTGCCAGCAGCTTAGCGGCGAACACTGAAGCTTTCTTT
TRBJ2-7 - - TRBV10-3 CAISSGTTLGEQYF TGTGCCATCAGTTCTGGGACAACGCTTGGCGAGCAGTACTTC
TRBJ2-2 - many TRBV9 CASSVVGTGELFF TGTGCCAGCAGCGTAGTGGGCACCGGGGAGCTGTTTTTT
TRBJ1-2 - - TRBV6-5 CASSTVRLHGYTF TGTGCCAGCAGTACGGTCAGGCTTCATGGCTACACCTTC
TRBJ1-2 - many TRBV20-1 CSAGGIQEGGYTF TGCAGTGCGGGGGGGATTCAGGAGGGTGGCTACACCTTC
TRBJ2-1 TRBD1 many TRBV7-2 CASSLSGTGTSGEQFF TGTGCCAGCAGCTTAAGCGGGACAGGGACCTCGGGTGAGCAGTTCTTC
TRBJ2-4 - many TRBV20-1 CSARVGLARGNIQYF TGCAGTGCTAGAGTAGGGCTAGCCAGGGGTAACATTCAGTACTTC
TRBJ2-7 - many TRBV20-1 CSARGIQGREQYF TGCAGTGCTAGAGGAATACAGGGTCGCGAGCAGTACTTC
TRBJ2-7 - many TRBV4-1 CASSQGLGERYEQYF TGCGCCAGCAGCCAAGGGTTGGGGGAGCGCTACGAGCAGTACTTC
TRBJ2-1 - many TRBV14 CASSRFYRGDEQFF TGTGCCAGCAGCCGATTTTACCGGGGCGATGAGCAGTTCTTC
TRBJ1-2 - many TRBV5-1 CASSLDGQGASYTF TGCGCCAGCAGCTTGGATGGGCAGGGTGCGAGCTACACCTTC
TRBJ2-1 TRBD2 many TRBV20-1 CSGRGGSEQFF TGCAGTGGACGGGGGGGCAGTGAGCAGTTCTTC
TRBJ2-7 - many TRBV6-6 CASTRRRESYEQYF TGTGCCAGCACCCGTCGCAGGGAATCCTACGAGCAGTACTTC
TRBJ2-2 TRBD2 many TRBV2 CASTAGGGGNTGELFF TGTGCCAGCACGGCGGGCGGCGGGGGGAACACCGGGGAGCTGTTTTTT
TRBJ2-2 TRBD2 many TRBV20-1 CSARRTSGGYRELFF TGCAGTGCTAGGCGGACTAGCGGGGGGTACAGGGAGCTGTTTTTT
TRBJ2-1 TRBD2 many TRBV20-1 CSARAGGLYNEQFF TGCAGTGCTAGAGCGGGGGGGCTTTACAATGAGCAGTTCTTC
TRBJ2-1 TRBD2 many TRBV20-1 CSAGLAGTYNEQFF TGCAGTGCTGGGCTAGCGGGAACCTACAATGAGCAGTTCTTC
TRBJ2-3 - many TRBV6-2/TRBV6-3 CASSRDWRPLTDTQYF TGTGCCAGCAGCCGGGACTGGCGGCCGCTCACAGATACGCAGTATTTT
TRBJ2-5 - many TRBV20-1 CSAMDRPQETQYF TGCAGTGCTATGGACAGACCCCAAGAGACCCAGTACTTC